The rows below give T cell receptor beta chains drawn from one sample of a study of cytomegalovirus exposure and HLA in healthy donors. Clones were read by immunoSEQ multiplex PCR, and TCRdb kept only the in-frame ones, dropping some. The sample lists approximately 190,000 clones, approximately 84% occurring once. Material for sequencing was PBMCs. The source of these receptors is a woman under 40 in good health and CMV-seropositive. Each CDR3 is given with its conserved first and last residue. The D gene is left open where the match is weak. Clone size is given for some rows only: seen once, a few or many times, or a class if the clone is expanded.

v_gene	abundance	j_gene	d_gene	CDR3aa	CDR3nt
TRBV2	few	TRBJ1-4	TRBD1	CASSIDRGGEKLFF	TGTGCCAGCAGTATAGACAGGGGGGGTGAAAAACTGTTTTTT
TRBV6-6	NA	TRBJ2-7	NA	CASSYRGASYEQYF	TGTGCCAGCAGTTACCGGGGGGCGAGCTACGAGCAGTACTTC
TRBV10-3	NA	TRBJ1-2	NA	CAIRGDLKAGYTF	TGTGCCATCAGAGGGGATTTGAAGGCTGGCTACACCTTC
TRBV7-9	NA	TRBJ2-1	NA	CASSLREGGEQFF	TGTGCCAGCAGCTTAAGAGAGGGTGGTGAGCAGTTCTTC
TRBV29-1	NA	TRBJ2-5	NA	CSVGNQETQYF	TGCAGCGTTGGTAACCAAGAGACCCAGTACTTC
TRBV15	NA	TRBJ1-1	TRBD1	CATSRPEGAAFF	TGTGCCACCAGCAGGCCCGAGGGGGCGGCTTTCTTT
TRBV7-2	once	TRBJ1-6	NA	CASSSQGDSPLHF	TGTGCCAGCAGCTCTCAAGGGGATTCACCCCTCCACTTT
TRBV4-2	NA	TRBJ1-2	NA	CASSHRAQGSYGYTF	TGTGCCAGCAGCCATCGCGCGCAGGGGTCCTATGGCTACACCTTC
TRBV2	NA	TRBJ1-1	NA	CASSETENTEAFF	TGTGCCAGCAGTGAGACAGAGAACACTGAAGCTTTCTTT
TRBV15	few	TRBJ2-5	NA	CATSSRDSSQETQYF	TGTGCCACCAGCAGCCGGGACTCGTCTCAAGAGACCCAGTACTTC
TRBV6-1	NA	TRBJ2-3	TRBD2	CASSVAGGSSTDTQYF	TGTGCCAGCAGTGTAGCGGGGGGGTCTAGCACAGATACGCAGTATTTT
TRBV4-1	few	TRBJ1-6	TRBD1	CASSQNRVDRGFYNSPLHF	TGCGCCAGCAGCCAAAACCGGGTAGACAGGGGTTTTTATAATTCACCCCTCCACTTT
TRBV4-1	once	TRBJ1-2	NA	CASSSPRGVQANYGYTF	TGCGCCAGCAGCTCCCCGCGGGGGGTTCAAGCTAACTATGGCTACACCTTC
TRBV14	once	TRBJ2-3	TRBD2	CASSQLAGGTTDTQYF	TGTGCCAGCAGCCAACTAGCGGGGGGGACCACAGATACGCAGTATTTT
TRBV4-3	NA	TRBJ2-7	NA	CASSHPSGTSLFYEQYF	TGCGCCAGCAGCCATCCTTCCGGGACATCCCTTTTCTACGAGCAGTACTTC
TRBV5-4	NA	TRBJ2-1	TRBD2	CASSLGLAGGNYNEQFF	TGTGCCAGCAGCTTGGGGTTAGCGGGAGGCAATTATAATGAGCAGTTCTTC
TRBV28	NA	TRBJ2-1	NA	CASWRLASYNEQFF	TGTGCCAGCTGGCGCCTAGCGTCTTACAATGAGCAGTTCTTC
TRBV6-6	NA	TRBJ1-5	TRBD1	CASSYQDREFEPQHF	TGTGCCAGCAGTTACCAGGACAGGGAGTTCGAGCCCCAGCATTTT
TRBV28	NA	TRBJ2-1	NA	CASSPQGSGPGEQFF	TGTGCCAGCAGTCCCCAAGGTAGCGGTCCGGGTGAGCAGTTCTTC
TRBV6-4	NA	TRBJ1-5	TRBD1	CASSAPGQGMDWGQPQHF	TGTGCCAGCAGTGCTCCGGGACAGGGTATGGATTGGGGTCAGCCCCAGCATTTT
TRBV7-9	NA	TRBJ1-2	TRBD1	CSSSRPGTGGGRDYGYTF	TGTTCCAGCAGCCGCCCCGGGACAGGGGGCGGGAGGGACTATGGCTACACCTTC
TRBV5-4	NA	TRBJ1-2	TRBD1	CASRPRDSLLYGYTF	TGTGCCAGCAGACCCCGGGACAGCCTTCTCTATGGCTACACCTTC
TRBV7-8	NA	TRBJ1-2	NA	CASSPREGKLGYTF	TGTGCCAGCAGCCCCCGGGAGGGGAAGTTAGGCTACACCTTC
TRBV11-3	NA	TRBJ2-1	TRBD2	CASQSGRAGDEQFF	TGTGCCAGCCAAAGCGGGAGGGCCGGTGATGAGCAGTTCTTC
TRBV28	NA	TRBJ1-2	NA	CASREQGQDYGYTF	TGTGCCAGCAGGGAACAGGGTCAGGACTATGGCTACACCTTC
TRBV4-3	NA	TRBJ1-2	NA	CASSQVDAGGYTF	TGCGCCAGCAGCCAAGTCGACGCAGGGGGCTACACCTTC
TRBV19	NA	TRBJ1-5	NA	CASREGGSNQPQHF	TGTGCCAGTAGAGAGGGAGGAAGCAATCAGCCCCAGCATTTT
TRBV4-3	NA	TRBJ2-3	TRBD2	CASSQSGLAGDTDTQYF	TGCGCCAGCAGCCAATCTGGACTAGCGGGGGACACAGATACGCAGTATTTT
TRBV13	NA	TRBJ2-6	TRBD1	CASSLYLREQGKGGANVLTF	TGTGCCAGCAGCTTATACCTCCGGGAACAGGGGAAAGGTGGGGCCAACGTCCTGACTTTC
TRBV9	NA	TRBJ2-1	NA	CASSVSSPSSYNEQFF	TGTGCCAGCAGCGTTTCTAGCCCCAGCTCCTACAATGAGCAGTTCTTC
TRBV5-1	NA	TRBJ2-6	NA	CASSPLSRSGANVLTF	TGCGCCAGCAGCCCATTGAGTCGTTCTGGGGCCAACGTCCTGACTTTC
TRBV9	NA	TRBJ1-4	NA	CASSPTVVTNEKLFF	TGTGCCAGCAGCCCAACGGTGGTAACTAATGAAAAACTGTTTTTT
TRBV4-2	NA	TRBJ2-3	TRBD2	CASSQVAGGAGDTQYF	TGTGCCAGCAGCCAAGTGGCCGGGGGGGCAGGAGATACGCAGTATTTT
TRBV7-2	few	TRBJ2-1	NA	CASSADRGNYNEQFF	TGTGCCAGCAGCGCCGACCGGGGGAACTACAATGAGCAGTTCTTC
TRBV28	once	TRBJ2-2	TRBD2	CASSLTSGYTGELFF	TGTGCCAGCAGTTTGACTAGCGGTTACACCGGGGAGCTGTTTTTT
TRBV5-5	once	TRBJ1-4	NA	CASSFPSSEKLFF	TGTGCCAGCAGCTTTCCGAGTAGTGAAAAACTGTTTTTT
TRBV7-2	NA	TRBJ1-2	NA	CASSLTEANYGYTF	TGTGCCAGCAGCTTAACCGAGGCTAACTATGGCTACACCTTC
TRBV19	NA	TRBJ1-5	NA	CATGQTGNQPQHF	TGTGCCACCGGGCAAACGGGGAATCAGCCCCAGCATTTT
TRBV5-6	NA	TRBJ1-5	NA	CASSLLTGQQPQHF	TGTGCCAGCAGCTTGCTTACAGGGCAACAGCCCCAGCATTTT
TRBV7-8	NA	TRBJ1-1	NA	CASSLTAGNTEAFF	TGTGCCAGCAGCTTAACGGCGGGGAACACTGAAGCTTTCTTT
TRBV2	NA	TRBJ2-5	NA	CATYTGRQGGKQYF	TGTGCCACCTATACCGGTAGGCAGGGTGGAAAGCAGTACTTC
TRBV27	NA	TRBJ1-2	TRBD1	CASSLGTGPPLYGYTF	TGTGCCAGCAGTTTAGGGACAGGGCCCCCCCTCTATGGCTACACCTTC
TRBV9	NA	TRBJ1-1	NA	CASSVAIGEGGGKEAFF	TGTGCCAGCAGCGTAGCTATCGGGGAGGGCGGGGGGAAAGAAGCTTTCTTT
TRBV5-6	NA	TRBJ2-4	NA	CASSLELASPGYF	TGTGCCAGCAGCTTGGAACTAGCAAGCCCCGGGTACTTC
TRBV5-1	NA	TRBJ2-7	TRBD2	CASSLGSGSGREQYF	TGCGCCAGCAGCTTGGGTAGCGGGAGTGGAAGGGAGCAGTACTTC